These 24 T cell receptor beta chains were sequenced from one sample in a study of OX40 agonist ivuxolimab in advanced cancers. The library was made by the immunoSEQ multiplex PCR assay. TCRdb mirrors the immuneACCESS table, restricted to in-frame sequences. Some clones are absent from its copies; in checked studies, under half trace to an unresolved V gene, and the reason for the others is unknown. This sample is represented by roughly 21,000 clones; 87% of them were singletons. The leading ten clones occupy roughly 17% of the sample. The input for sequencing was CD4+ or CD8+ T cells sorted from blood, taken in a trial of the OX40 agonist ivuxolimab. The receptors were sampled from an adult with an advanced solid tumor such as melanoma, head and neck, liver or kidney cancer.

The genes are TRBV4-2 and TRBJ1-6, with TRBD1 identical over 8 bases. The CDR3 length is 16 residues. Germline V gene sequence: CDR1 LGHNA, CDR2 YNFKEQ. Trimming took 4 bases from V and 6 from J; bases not matched to a gene: 8. DNA for the CDR3: TGTGCCAGCAGCCGGCTTACAGGGGGTCTTAATTCACCCCTCCACTTT. Translation gives CASSRLTGGLNSPLHF.

This rearrangement joins TRBV19 to TRBJ1-1, with 8 bases matching TRBD1. The CDR3 runs to 15 residues. Losses at the gene ends were 4 bases for V and 2 bases for J; bases not matched to a gene: 6. CDR1 and CDR2 from the germline V gene are LNHDA and SQIVND (reference sequence). The CDR3 loop is CASSNRTGSNTEAFF. The CDR3 bases are TGTGCCAGTAGTAACCGGACAGGGAGTAACACTGAAGCTTTCTTT.

The chain couples TRBV6-1 to TRBJ1-2; D may be TRBD1 (6 bases). V shed 7 bases and J shed 8 bases, with 17 bases lying between them. The CDR3 runs to 13 residues. Germline CDR1 reads MNHNS; CDR2 reads SASEGT. Here the CDR3 DNA reads TGTGCCAGCAACTTAGGGGGTACCGCGGGCTACACCTTC. This sequence encodes CASNLGGTAGYTF.

The rearrangement joins TRBV6-1 to TRBJ2-7, with unresolved D. This CDR3 is 16 amino acids long. Germline CDR1 reads MNHNS; CDR2 reads SASEGT. Trimming took off 0 bases at V and 3 bases at J, with 15 bases between the two ends. CDR3 amino acids: CASSEAPAGVDYEQYF. For the CDR3, the DNA is TGTGCCAGCAGTGAAGCGCCGGCAGGTGTAGACTACGAGCAGTACTTC.

The V and J genes are TRBV7-9 and TRBJ2-7, with TRBD2 identical over 8 bases. The CDR3 contains 19 residues. The junction had 15 bases not matched to a gene; V was cut back by 1 base and J by 1 base. Germline assignment: CDR1 SEHNR and CDR2 FQNEAQ (reference sequence). CDR3 sequence (DNA): TGTGCCAGCAGCTTAGACTCTCGCGGATTCCGGGAGGGTTCCTACGAGCAGTACTTC. Residues: CASSLDSRGFREGSYEQYF.

Of note for this clone: Compared with germline, one end of the junction differs, possibly owing to a read error. The chain carries TRBV18 and TRBJ2-2; D remains unclear. CDR3 length: 13 residues. Germline CDR1 KGHSH, CDR2 LQKENI. The CDR3 nucleotides read TGTGCCGGCTCGGGCACGGACACCGGGGAGCTGTTTTTT. It yields the protein CAGSGTDTGELFF.

The J gene is TRBJ2-5, the V gene TRBV13; 11 bases agree with TRBD1. The V and J ends lost 8 bases and 2 bases, in that order; junction bases with no gene match: 7. Looked up from germline, CDR1 is PRHDT and CDR2 is FYEKMQ (reference sequence). The CDR3 has 15 residues. As DNA, the CDR3 is TGTGCCAGCCGAACCGGGACAGGGGGGCAAGAGACCCAGTACTTC. This encodes CASRTGTGGQETQYF. The full variable domain, with the rest looked up from reference TRBV13 and TRBJ2-5, is AAGVIQSPRHLIKEKRETATLKCYPIPRHDTVYWYQQGPGQDPQFLISFYEKMQSDKGSIPDRFSAQQFSDYHSELNMSSLELGDSALYFCASRTGTGGQETQYFGPGTRLLVL.

Comment on this clone: Sequence at one end of the junction differs from germline and may be a read error. The sample holds other DNA sequences that translate to the same CDR3. The gene calls are TRBV19 and TRBJ1-1; D is undetermined. Germline lookup yields CDR1 LNHDA and CDR2 SQIVND (reference sequence). The CDR3 contains 15 residues. CDR3 sequence reads: CASTFTAGMGTEAFF. The CDR3 DNA reads as TGTGCCAGTACCTTTACGGCGGGAATGGGTACTGAAGCCTTCTTT.

The chain couples TRBV11-2 to TRBJ2-1; 11 bases match TRBD2. The trim removed 5 bases at V and 7 bases at J, leaving 16 bases unmatched. CDR3 length: 18 amino acids. The germline gives CDR1 SGHAT, CDR2 FQNNGV. In DNA, the CDR3 is TGTGCCAGCAGCCCGTTCCCTAGCGGGGGGAGTTCCCGGAATGAGCAGTTCTTC. Amino acid sequence: CASSPFPSGGSSRNEQFF. Based on the CDR3 plus reference TRBV11-2 and TRBJ2-1, the full variable domain is EAGVAQSPRYKIIEKRQSVAFWCNPISGHATLYWYQQILGQGPKLLIQFQNNGVVDDSQLPKDRFSAERLKGVDSTLKIQPAKLEDSAVYLCASSPFPSGGSSRNEQFFGPGTRLTVL.

The chain carries TRBV4-2 and TRBJ2-7; possible D gene TRBD1, 7 bases. Trimming left V 6 bases short and J 4 bases short, with 13 bases between. CDR3 size: 13 residues. Germline V gene data show CDR1 as LGHNA and CDR2 as YNFKEQ. The CDR3 region has the DNA TGTGCCAGCAGATTACAGGGGACTTACGAGCAGTACTTC. Translated: CASRLQGTYEQYF.

This CDR3 reads CASSQSKAVGAGDEKLFF. The CDR3 coding sequence is TGCGCCAGCAGCCAGAGCAAAGCGGTCGGGGCGGGGGATGAAAAACTGTTTTTT. The chain carries TRBV4-3 and TRBJ1-4, with D perhaps TRBD1 (5 bases). Trimming shortened V by 3 bases and J by 6 bases, and 23 bases separated the two germline ends. CDR3 length equals 18 residues. Per germline, CDR1 LGHNA and CDR2 YSLEER.

The J gene is TRBJ1-2, the V gene TRBV30; 12 bases align to TRBD1. Per germline, CDR1 GTSNPN and CDR2 SVGIG (reference sequence). V lost 4 bases, J lost 3 bases, and 6 bases stayed unmatched. CDR3 length equals 15 residues. Here the CDR3 reads CAWIGTGGTDYGYTF. CDR3 DNA sequence: TGTGCCTGGATCGGGACAGGGGGCACGGACTATGGCTACACCTTC.

The chain has TRBV7-8 and TRBJ2-1, with D maybe TRBD1 (6 bases). CDR1 is SGHVS, CDR2 FQNEAQ, per germline. The germline V and J ends were trimmed by 7 bases and 5 bases, with 18 bases remaining between them. The CDR3 covers 15 residues. The DNA of the CDR3 is TGTGCCAGCAACTCCCCGGGACATCCAGACAATGAGCAGTTCTTC. It yields the protein CASNSPGHPDNEQFF.

The V gene is TRBV4-1, the J gene TRBJ2-1; no clear D gene. The CDR3 consists of 14 residues. CDR1 MGHRA and CDR2 YSYEKL come from the germline V gene. The V and J ends lost 1 base and 8 bases respectively, with 12 bases between them. The CDR3 reads CASSQVPHRDEQFF. CDR3 DNA: TGCGCCAGCAGCCAAGTTCCCCACCGCGATGAGCAGTTCTTC.

The V call is TRBV6-1, the J call TRBJ1-2; D ambiguous. Germline V gene lookup returns CDR1 MNHNS and CDR2 SASEGT. The CDR3 has 15 residues. Trimming removed 1 base from V and 4 bases from J, with 13 bases in between. CDR3 nucleotide sequence: TGTGCCAGCAGTGAAGGTTGGGAAGGACGCTATGGCTACACCTTC. This codes for CASSEGWEGRYGYTF.

This clone was seen once. The chain is built from TRBV29-1 and TRBJ1-2; 7 bases agree with TRBD1. The CDR3 extends over 15 amino acids. CDR1 and CDR2 (germline): SQVTM, ANQGSEA. J lost 0 bases, V lost 6 bases, and 10 bases had no gene match. The CDR3 sequence: CSVWDSSLANYGYTF. CDR3 coding DNA: TGCAGCGTCTGGGACAGTTCCTTAGCTAACTATGGCTACACCTTC.

The V and J genes are TRBV29-1 and TRBJ2-5, with D tentatively TRBD1 (6 bases). CDR1 is SQVTM and CDR2 is ANQGSEA in the germline V gene. The CDR3 has 16 amino acids. With 5 bases removed from V and 2 bases from J, the gap between germline ends came to 21 bases. For the CDR3, the DNA is TGCAGCGTTCAAACCTCTGGGACACGCGTTCAAGAGACCCAGTACTTC. This translates into CSVQTSGTRVQETQYF.

The rearrangement links TRBV6-5 to TRBJ1-6; D gene unclear. Per the germline V gene, CDR1 is MNHEY and CDR2 is SVGAGI. With 0 bases removed from V and 10 bases from J, the gap between germline ends came to 13 bases. The CDR3 runs to 15 residues. This chain's CDR3 is CASSYSREGYSPLHF. CDR3 nucleotides: TGTGCCAGCAGTTACTCAAGGGAAGGTTACTCACCCCTCCACTTT.

V is TRBV27 and J is TRBJ1-5; no definite D call. From germline, CDR1 is MNHEY and CDR2 SMNVEV (reference sequence). This CDR3 contains 15 residues. V lost 2 bases and J lost 3, with 11 bases in between. The CDR3 protein is CASSLHLGFNQPQHF. The DNA of the CDR3 is TGTGCCAGCAGTTTACATTTGGGGTTCAATCAGCCCCAGCATTTT.

J is TRBJ2-1 and V is TRBV5-6, with D maybe TRBD2 (5 bases). Germline CDR1 is SGHDT and CDR2 is YYEEEE. Trimming cost V 6 bases and J 8 bases, with 9 bases left between them. The CDR3 is made up of 11 amino acids. This CDR3 reads CASNRGDEQFF. CDR3 DNA: TGTGCCAGCAATCGGGGAGATGAGCAGTTCTTC.

V usage is TRBV14 and J usage is TRBJ2-5; the D gene is possibly TRBD2 (5 bases). The CDR3 contains 14 residues. CDR1 SGHDN and CDR2 FVKESK come from the germline V gene. Trimming left V 2 bases short and J 1 base short, with 8 bases between. The CDR3 reads CASSQLAFQETQYF. Here the CDR3 DNA reads TGTGCCAGCAGCCAACTAGCCTTCCAAGAGACCCAGTACTTC.

This rearrangement joins TRBV11-2 to TRBJ1-1, with D perhaps TRBD1 (5 bases). The V gene lost 3 bases and the J gene lost 3 bases, with 14 bases spanning the gap. Germline V CDR1 and CDR2: SGHAT, FQNNGV. This CDR3 has 15 residues. As DNA, the CDR3 is TGTGCCAGCAGCTTGTATAACCGGGGGTACACTGAAGCTTTCTTT. Translated, it gives CASSLYNRGYTEAFF.

As to this clone: Germline is not matched at one junction end, which may reflect a read error. The chain uses TRBV7-7 and TRBJ2-7; 7 positions match TRBD1. This CDR3 comprises 13 residues. Germline V gene data show CDR1 as SSHAT and CDR2 as FNYEAQ (reference sequence). The CDR3 bases are TGTGCTAGCAGCTTAGGACAGGACTACGAGCAGTACTTC. It codes for CASSLGQDYEQYF.

The chain carries TRBV30 and TRBJ1-1; possible D gene TRBD1, 5 bases. CDR3 size: 13 residues. Germline lookup yields CDR1 GTSNPN and CDR2 SVGIG (reference sequence). V was clipped by 3 bases and J by 1 base, with 9 bases between them. CDR3 DNA sequence: TGTGCCTGGAGCCAGGGCACGAACACTGAAGCTTTCTTT. It specifies CAWSQGTNTEAFF.